This is a list of T cell receptor beta chains from one sample in a study of OX40 agonist ivuxolimab in advanced cancers. TCRdb keeps only in-frame clones here, not all; method: immunoSEQ multiplex PCR. The table includes some 30,000 clones, around three quarters detected once. Sequenced here: CD4+ or CD8+ T cells sorted from blood, sampled in a trial of the OX40 agonist ivuxolimab. The receptor source for this set is an adult with an advanced solid tumor such as melanoma, head and neck, liver or kidney cancer. The CDR3 runs from the conserved cysteine through the conserved F or W. D genes are given only for firm matches. Rows give clone size only sometimes, using once, few, many, or a class for an expanded clone.

d_gene	abundance	j_gene	v_gene	CDR3nt	CDR3aa
TRBD1	few	TRBJ1-4	TRBV6-5	TGTGCCAGCAGTTTTGGGACAGAGAGCGAAAAACTGTTTTTT	CASSFGTESEKLFF
-	few	TRBJ1-1	TRBV9	TGTGCCAGCAGCGTAGGCGAGAACACTGAAGCTTTCTTT	CASSVGENTEAFF
TRBD2	-	TRBJ2-2	TRBV30	TGTGCCTACCAGCGGGGGGCGAACACCGGGGAGCTGTTTTTT	CAYQRGANTGELFF
-	-	TRBJ1-5	TRBV19	TGTGCCAGTAAAGGAATTAGCAATCAGCCCCAGCATTTT	CASKGISNQPQHF
-	-	TRBJ1-3	TRBV19	TGTGCCACCCGAGGGTGGGGGTCTGGAAACACCATATATTTT	CATRGWGSGNTIYF
-	-	TRBJ1-3	TRBV11-2	TGTGCCAGCAGCTTAGCGGGGCTCACTGGAAACACCATATATTTT	CASSLAGLTGNTIYF
-	-	TRBJ2-1	TRBV6-5	TGTGCCAGCAGTTACGACTCGACCGGGCCTCGATCTGAGCAGTTCTTC	CASSYDSTGPRSEQFF
TRBD1	-	TRBJ1-1	TRBV19	TGTGCCAGTACAACCAGGGGGCGCGGACCTTCTGAAGCTTTCTTT	CASTTRGRGPSEAFF
-	few	TRBJ1-1	TRBV4-1	TGCGCCAGCAGCCAAGTAAAGCGATTGAACACTGAAGCTTTCTTT	CASSQVKRLNTEAFF
-	-	TRBJ2-7	TRBV11-2	TGTGCCAGCAGCTTTGCTCTGGTAGGGGCCCCCTACGAGCAGTACTTC	CASSFALVGAPYEQYF
-	-	TRBJ1-3	TRBV30	TGTGCCTGGAGAGTTATCTCTGGAAACACCATATATTTT	CAWRVISGNTIYF
TRBD1	-	TRBJ1-1	TRBV28	TGTGCCAGCCCCCGACAGGGGATGAACACTGAAGCTTTCTTT	CASPRQGMNTEAFF
-	once	TRBJ2-3	TRBV7-9	TGTGCCACCACAGATACGCAGTATTTT	CATTDTQYF
TRBD1	few	TRBJ2-7	TRBV7-9	TGTGCCAGCAGCACCCACAGGGGCGCCTACGAGCAGTACTTC	CASSTHRGAYEQYF
-	-	TRBJ1-2	TRBV16	TGTGCCAGCAGCCCGATACCCGGGGCCAATGGCTACACCTTC	CASSPIPGANGYTF
TRBD1	-	TRBJ1-5	TRBV9	TGTGCCAGCAGCGTGACCGGGACAGATAGCAATCAGCCCCAGCATTTT	CASSVTGTDSNQPQHF
-	once	TRBJ1-2	TRBV27	TGTGCCAGCAGTTTATCGTGGACAGTTAACTATGGCTACACCTTC	CASSLSWTVNYGYTF
-	-	TRBJ2-7	TRBV30	TGTGCCTGGAGTGGAGGTGGGGGGTACGAGCAGTACTTC	CAWSGGGGYEQYF
TRBD2	-	TRBJ2-5	TRBV2	TGTGCCAGCAGTGTCCCAGCGGGGGGCCAAGAGACCCAGTACTTC	CASSVPAGGQETQYF
TRBD1	-	TRBJ1-2	TRBV5-1	TGCGCCAGCAGCTCAGACGAGGCAGGGGGGTACGACTATGGCTACACCTTC	CASSSDEAGGYDYGYTF
-	-	TRBJ1-5	TRBV6-5	TGTGCCAGCAGCCGCTTGAGCAATCAGCCCCAGCATTTT	CASSRLSNQPQHF
-	-	TRBJ2-7	TRBV27	TGTGCCAGCCAAATTCGGACGGCCGGCACCTACGAGCAGTACTTC	CASQIRTAGTYEQYF
TRBD1	-	TRBJ1-1	TRBV5-1	TGCGCCAGCAGCCCGGGCGGGACGACAGGGGCGGACACTGAAGCTTTCTTT	CASSPGGTTGADTEAFF
TRBD1	-	TRBJ2-7	TRBV28	TGTGCCAGCAGCCTCACTATGACAGGGGTATACGAGCAGTACTTC	CASSLTMTGVYEQYF
-	-	TRBJ1-5	TRBV27	TGTGCCAGCAGTTTGTCCAGGGTCTATCAGCCCCAGCATTTT	CASSLSRVYQPQHF
-	-	TRBJ1-3	TRBV7-3	TGTGCCAGCTCTTTAGGGACCTCTGGAAACACCATATATTTT	CASSLGTSGNTIYF
TRBD2	-	TRBJ2-3	TRBV5-6	TGTGCCAGCAGCTTGGAGGCTAGCGGGGCTTCTAGCACAGATACGCAGTATTTT	CASSLEASGASSTDTQYF
-	-	TRBJ1-1	TRBV4-1	TGCGCCAGCAGCCTAGTATTAACCAAGATGGACACTGAAGCTTTCTTT	CASSLVLTKMDTEAFF
-	few	TRBJ1-5	TRBV30	TGTGCCTGGAGTGGCGGGACATCTAGCAATCAGCCCCAGCATTTT	CAWSGGTSSNQPQHF
-	few	TRBJ2-7	TRBV5-1	TGCGCCAGCAGCTGGGGGGGCTACTACGAGCAGTACTTC	CASSWGGYYEQYF
TRBD1	-	TRBJ2-7	TRBV25-1	TGTGCCAGCAGACAGGACAGGGCCCACGAGCAGTACTTC	CASRQDRAHEQYF